A selection of T cell receptor beta chains follows, all from one sample in a study of response to subunit inactivated influenza vaccine. TCRdb independently ran MiXCR on the RT-PCR reads; one entry per CDR3 protein. The sample carries 600,000 to 850,000 distinct CDR3 sequences, 14% recorded once. The specimen comprised PBMCs from blood, sampled 14 days before vaccination. These receptors all come from a man in his fifties or sixties who received an inactivated influenza vaccine. CDR3s include the opening cysteine and the closing phenylalanine or tryptophan. D genes are given only for firm matches. The size entry is marked missing in some rows and otherwise reads once, few, many or a size class.

D: TRBD1
J: TRBJ2-5
V: TRBV15
size: many
CDR3: CATSIDRGPRSFF
DNA: TGTGCCACCAGCATCGACAGGGGACCCCGGTCTTTCTTC

D: .
J: TRBJ1-4
V: TRBV6-1
size: .
CDR3: CASSRRGIGEKLFF
DNA: TGTGCCAGCAGTAGAAGGGGTATTGGAGAAAAACTGTTTTTT

D: TRBD2
J: TRBJ2-7
V: TRBV19
size: many
CDR3: CASSIGAGPYEQYF
DNA: TGTGCCAGTAGTATAGGAGCGGGACCCTACGAGCAGTACTTC

D: .
J: TRBJ2-2
V: TRBV10-3
size: few
CDR3: CAISSGSLDGELFF
DNA: TGTGCCATCAGCTCTGGCTCGTTAGACGGGGAGCTGTTTTTT

D: TRBD1
J: TRBJ2-1
V: TRBV5-1
size: few
CDR3: CASSLLGTGLYNEQFF
DNA: TGCGCCAGCAGCCTCTTAGGGACAGGGCTGTACAATGAGCAGTTCTTC

D: .
J: TRBJ1-1
V: TRBV5-8
size: few
CDR3: CASSLGLVRATEAFF
DNA: TGTGCCAGCAGCTTGGGCTTGGTCAGGGCCACTGAAGCTTTCTTT

D: TRBD2
J: TRBJ2-1
V: TRBV20-1
size: few
CDR3: CSARDLSGRSYNEQFF
DNA: TGCAGTGCTAGAGACCTTAGCGGGAGGTCCTACAATGAGCAGTTCTTC

D: TRBD2
J: TRBJ2-1
V: TRBV20-1
size: few
CDR3: CSASRSSGRDEQFF
DNA: TGCAGTGCTAGTCGGTCTAGCGGGAGGGATGAGCAGTTCTTC

D: TRBD1
J: TRBJ2-2
V: TRBV6-2/TRBV6-3
size: .
CDR3: CASSYTGTGNTGELFF
DNA: TGTGCCAGCAGTTATACCGGGACAGGGAACACCGGGGAGCTGTTTTTT

D: .
J: TRBJ2-7
V: TRBV28
size: many
CDR3: CASSLVKRLYYEQYF
DNA: TGTGCCAGCAGTTTAGTGAAGCGGTTATACTACGAGCAGTACTTC

D: TRBD2
J: TRBJ2-7
V: TRBV20-1
size: few
CDR3: CSASGLAGNPYEQYF
DNA: TGCAGTGCTAGCGGGCTAGCGGGGAACCCATACGAGCAGTACTTC

D: TRBD2
J: TRBJ2-2
V: TRBV6-2/TRBV6-3
size: .
CDR3: CASSYFGGATGELFF
DNA: TGTGCCAGCAGTTACTTCGGGGGGGCCACCGGGGAGCTGTTTTTT

D: TRBD1
J: TRBJ1-3
V: TRBV5-1
size: few
CDR3: CASSFGQGEGNTIYF
DNA: TGCGCCAGCAGCTTCGGACAGGGGGAAGGAAACACCATATATTTT

D: TRBD2
J: TRBJ2-2
V: TRBV7-8
size: .
CDR3: CATLGLAGVWTGELFF
DNA: TGTGCCACCTTGGGGCTAGCGGGAGTGTGGACCGGGGAGCTGTTTTTT

D: .
J: TRBJ2-2
V: TRBV13
size: .
CDR3: CASSPVLGGELFF
DNA: TGTGCCAGCAGCCCGGTCCTGGGCGGGGAGCTGTTTTTT

D: .
J: TRBJ2-1
V: TRBV20-1
size: .
CDR3: CSAEVPSYNEQFF
DNA: TGCAGTGCTGAGGTTCCCTCCTACAATGAGCAGTTCTTC

D: .
J: TRBJ2-7
V: TRBV20-1
size: few
CDR3: CSAKSPGYEQYF
DNA: TGCAGTGCTAAGAGTCCGGGTTACGAGCAGTACTTC

D: .
J: TRBJ2-5
V: TRBV6-1
size: .
CDR3: CASSLGPRQETQYF
DNA: TGTGCCAGCAGTCTCGGGCCCAGACAAGAGACCCAGTACTTC

D: TRBD1
J: TRBJ1-5
V: TRBV6-2/TRBV6-3
size: few
CDR3: CASSYERTGGDIYSNQPQHF
DNA: TGTGCCAGCAGTTACGAACGGACAGGGGGAGATATCTATAGCAATCAGCCCCAGCATTTT

D: TRBD1
J: TRBJ1-3
V: TRBV10-3
size: .
CDR3: CAINTGTGVSSGNTIYF
DNA: TGTGCCATAAACACCGGGACAGGGGTTAGCTCTGGAAACACCATATATTTT

D: .
J: TRBJ2-7
V: TRBV7-9
size: .
CDR3: CASSRTTGQIYEQYF
DNA: TGTGCCAGCAGCCGAACAACCGGACAGATCTACGAGCAGTACTTC

D: .
J: TRBJ1-3
V: TRBV29-1
size: few
CDR3: CSVAPGSLGNTIYF
DNA: TGCAGCGTTGCTCCAGGGTCTCTCGGAAACACCATATATTTT

D: TRBD2
J: TRBJ2-5
V: TRBV12-3/TRBV12-4
size: .
CDR3: CASRRTSGSQTQYF
DNA: TGTGCCAGCAGAAGGACTAGCGGGAGTCAGACCCAGTACTTC

D: .
J: TRBJ1-2
V: TRBV7-2
size: .
CDR3: CASSYERERGYTF
DNA: TGTGCCAGCAGCTACGAACGAGAGCGGGGCTACACCTTC

D: TRBD2
J: TRBJ2-1
V: TRBV20-1
size: .
CDR3: CSASGLAGVGQFF
DNA: TGCAGTGCTAGTGGTCTAGCGGGAGTTGGGCAGTTCTTC

D: TRBD2
J: TRBJ2-5
V: TRBV18
size: .
CDR3: CASSPRSGTSANQETQYF
DNA: TGTGCCAGCTCACCCAGGTCGGGAACTAGCGCGAACCAAGAGACCCAGTACTTC

D: .
J: TRBJ1-2
V: TRBV7-8
size: .
CDR3: CASSPQGIYGYTF
DNA: TGTGCCAGCAGCCCCCAGGGGATCTATGGCTACACCTTC

D: .
J: TRBJ2-4
V: TRBV6-5
size: .
CDR3: CASSYSGPQDIQYF
DNA: TGTGCCAGCAGTTACTCTGGCCCCCAGGACATTCAGTACTTC

D: TRBD2
J: TRBJ2-3
V: TRBV29-1
size: few
CDR3: CSARLAGSSPDTQYF
DNA: TGCAGCGCTAGACTAGCGGGGTCTTCTCCAGATACGCAGTATTTT

D: .
J: TRBJ1-1
V: TRBV20-1
size: few
CDR3: CSAGVRANTEAFF
DNA: TGCAGTGCAGGGGTCAGGGCGAACACTGAAGCTTTCTTT

D: TRBD2
J: TRBJ2-7
V: TRBV9
size: .
CDR3: CASSVVWPAGVISPLYEQYF
DNA: TGTGCCAGCAGCGTAGTATGGCCAGCGGGAGTTATTTCCCCCCTCTACGAGCAGTACTTC

D: TRBD2
J: TRBJ2-7
V: TRBV20-1
size: .
CDR3: CSARASGSLYEQYF
DNA: TGCAGTGCTAGGGCTAGCGGGAGCCTCTACGAGCAGTACTTC

D: .
J: TRBJ2-7
V: TRBV5-5
size: few
CDR3: CASSLVTWGRGSYEQYF
DNA: TGTGCCAGCAGCTTGGTCACTTGGGGAAGGGGGTCCTACGAGCAGTACTTC

D: TRBD2
J: TRBJ2-5
V: TRBV5-4
size: few
CDR3: CASSPSSGGYQETQYF
DNA: TGTGCCAGCAGCCCCTCTAGCGGGGGGTATCAAGAGACCCAGTACTTC

D: .
J: TRBJ2-7
V: TRBV6-6
size: .
CDR3: CASSYSNGVEQYF
DNA: TGTGCCAGCAGTTACTCGAACGGGGTCGAGCAGTACTTC

D: .
J: TRBJ1-2
V: TRBV27
size: .
CDR3: CASSPQPGQWGTIF
DNA: TGTGCCAGCAGTCCCCAACCCGGACAGTGGGGGACGATCTTC

D: .
J: TRBJ1-4
V: TRBV28
size: .
CDR3: CASRRGVWSEKLFF
DNA: TGTGCCAGCCGCCGGGGGGTTTGGAGTGAAAAACTGTTTTTT

D: .
J: TRBJ1-5
V: TRBV5-8
size: .
CDR3: CASSLGGTGGINQPQHF
DNA: TGTGCCAGCAGCTTGGGAGGCACGGGGGGTATCAATCAGCCCCAGCATTTT

D: TRBD1
J: TRBJ1-5
V: TRBV5-6
size: .
CDR3: CASSWGQSPNQPQHF
DNA: TGTGCCAGCAGCTGGGGACAGTCCCCCAATCAGCCCCAGCATTTT

D: .
J: TRBJ1-5
V: TRBV29-1
size: many
CDR3: CSAGGGDQPQHF
DNA: TGCAGCGCCGGAGGGGGAGATCAGCCCCAGCATTTT

D: TRBD1
J: TRBJ2-4
V: TRBV7-2
size: .
CDR3: CASSFGQGNIQYF
DNA: TGTGCCAGCAGCTTTGGACAGGGAAACATTCAGTACTTC

D: TRBD1
J: TRBJ2-3
V: TRBV6-2/TRBV6-3
size: few
CDR3: CASSRGWGTEADTQYF
DNA: TGTGCCAGCAGTCGAGGGTGGGGGACAGAAGCGGATACGCAGTATTTT

D: .
J: TRBJ1-1
V: TRBV28
size: few
CDR3: CAGRTANTEAFF
DNA: TGTGCCGGACGGACAGCAAACACTGAAGCTTTCTTT

D: .
J: TRBJ2-1
V: TRBV7-2
size: few
CDR3: CASSFPLVRGLQQKSSYNEQFF
DNA: TGTGCCAGCAGCTTTCCTTTGGTGCGGGGTCTTCAACAAAAGAGCTCCTACAATGAGCAGTTCTTC

D: TRBD2
J: TRBJ2-6
V: TRBV18
size: few
CDR3: CASSPPRLAGGSGANVLTF
DNA: TGTGCCAGCTCACCACCGAGACTAGCGGGAGGCTCTGGGGCCAACGTCCTGACTTTC

D: .
J: TRBJ2-7
V: TRBV7-2
size: few
CDR3: CASSFSQNYEQYF
DNA: TGTGCCAGCAGCTTCTCCCAGAACTACGAGCAGTACTTC

D: TRBD1
J: TRBJ1-5
V: TRBV15
size: few
CDR3: CATSRVLEQGNQPQHF
DNA: TGTGCCACCAGCAGAGTTTTAGAACAGGGGAATCAGCCCCAGCATTTT

D: TRBD1
J: TRBJ1-5
V: TRBV29-1
size: many
CDR3: CSVTGQGADQPQHF
DNA: TGCAGCGTTACGGGACAGGGGGCTGATCAGCCCCAGCATTTT

D: .
J: TRBJ1-4
V: TRBV4-2
size: .
CDR3: CASLGANEKLFF
DNA: TGTGCCAGCCTTGGGGCTAATGAAAAACTGTTTTTT

D: TRBD2
J: TRBJ2-3
V: TRBV20-1
size: few
CDR3: CSARDLAGLSDTQYF
DNA: TGCAGTGCTAGAGATCTAGCGGGGCTATCAGATACGCAGTATTTT

D: TRBD2
J: TRBJ2-5
V: TRBV29-1
size: many
CDR3: CSVESGGETQYF
DNA: TGCAGCGTTGAAAGCGGGGGAGAGACCCAGTACTTC

D: TRBD1
J: TRBJ2-7
V: TRBV11-1
size: .
CDR3: CASSLVSFGTGAFYEQYF
DNA: TGTGCCAGCAGCTTAGTGAGCTTCGGGACAGGGGCCTTCTACGAGCAGTACTTC

D: .
J: TRBJ2-7
V: TRBV6-6
size: .
CDR3: CASSYWPRYEQYF
DNA: TGTGCCAGCAGTTACTGGCCGCGCTACGAGCAGTACTTC

D: .
J: TRBJ1-2
V: TRBV7-2
size: few
CDR3: CASSLDVAGNGYTF
DNA: TGTGCCAGCAGCTTAGACGTGGCAGGAAATGGCTACACCTTC

D: TRBD2
J: TRBJ2-1
V: TRBV20-1
size: .
CDR3: CSAYSPSGYNEQFF
DNA: TGCAGTGCCTATTCCCCTAGCGGCTACAATGAGCAGTTCTTC

D: .
J: TRBJ2-4
V: TRBV28
size: many
CDR3: CASSPQGGLNIQYF
DNA: TGTGCCAGCAGTCCCCAAGGAGGGTTAAACATTCAGTACTTC

D: TRBD2
J: TRBJ2-1
V: TRBV6-6
size: .
CDR3: CASRRTSGNEQFF
DNA: TGTGCCAGCAGGAGGACTAGCGGCAATGAGCAGTTCTTC

D: TRBD1
J: TRBJ1-2
V: TRBV4-3
size: few
CDR3: CASSQGATGGFGYTF
DNA: TGCGCCAGCAGCCAAGGCGCGACAGGGGGGTTTGGCTACACCTTC

D: TRBD2
J: TRBJ2-7
V: TRBV9
size: few
CDR3: CASSVAASGRTNEQYF
DNA: TGTGCCAGCAGCGTAGCGGCTAGCGGGAGAACCAACGAGCAGTACTTC